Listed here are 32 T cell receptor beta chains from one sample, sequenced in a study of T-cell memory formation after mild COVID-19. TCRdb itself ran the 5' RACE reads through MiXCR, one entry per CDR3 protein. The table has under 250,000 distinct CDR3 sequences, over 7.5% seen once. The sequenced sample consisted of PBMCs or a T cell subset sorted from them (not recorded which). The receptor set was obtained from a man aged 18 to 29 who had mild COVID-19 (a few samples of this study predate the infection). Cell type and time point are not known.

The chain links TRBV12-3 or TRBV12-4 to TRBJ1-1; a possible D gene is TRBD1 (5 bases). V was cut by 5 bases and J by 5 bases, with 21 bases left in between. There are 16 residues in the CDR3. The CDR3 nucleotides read TGTGCCAGCAGTCCCCATTTGGGAGTCTCAGGGACTGAAGCTTTCTTT. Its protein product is CASSPHLGVSGTEAFF.

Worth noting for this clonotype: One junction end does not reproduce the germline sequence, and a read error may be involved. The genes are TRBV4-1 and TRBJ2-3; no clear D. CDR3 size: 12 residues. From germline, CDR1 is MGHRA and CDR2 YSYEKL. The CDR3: CASSQATDPQYF. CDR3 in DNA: TGCGCCAGCAGCCAGGCCACAGATCCGCAGTATTTT.

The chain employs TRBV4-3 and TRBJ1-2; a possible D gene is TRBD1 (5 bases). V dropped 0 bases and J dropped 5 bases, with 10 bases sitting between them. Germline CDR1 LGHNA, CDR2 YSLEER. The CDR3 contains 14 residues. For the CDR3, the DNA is TGCGCCAGCAGCCAAGATTTGCAGGGTTATGGCTACACCTTC. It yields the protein CASSQDLQGYGYTF.

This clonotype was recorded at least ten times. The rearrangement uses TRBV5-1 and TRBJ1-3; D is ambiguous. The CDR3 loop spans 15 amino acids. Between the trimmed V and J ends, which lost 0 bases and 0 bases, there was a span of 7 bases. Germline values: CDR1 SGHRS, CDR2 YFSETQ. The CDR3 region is CASSLGLSSGNTIYF. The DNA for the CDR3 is TGCGCCAGCAGCTTGGGTTTGAGCTCTGGAAACACCATATATTTT. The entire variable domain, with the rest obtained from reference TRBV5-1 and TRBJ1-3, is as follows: KAGVTQTPRYLIKTRGQQVTLSCSPISGHRSVSWYQQTPGQGLQFLFEYFSETQRNKGNFPGRFSGRQFSNSRSEMNVSTLELGDSALYLCASSLGLSSGNTIYFGEGSWLTVV.

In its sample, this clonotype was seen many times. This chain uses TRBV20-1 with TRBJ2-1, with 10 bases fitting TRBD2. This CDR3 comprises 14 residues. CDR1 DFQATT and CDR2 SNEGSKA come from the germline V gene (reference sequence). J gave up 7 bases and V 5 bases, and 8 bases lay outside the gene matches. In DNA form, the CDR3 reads TGCAGTGCTCCTGAGACTAGCGGGTCGAATGAGCAGTTCTTC. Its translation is CSAPETSGSNEQFF.

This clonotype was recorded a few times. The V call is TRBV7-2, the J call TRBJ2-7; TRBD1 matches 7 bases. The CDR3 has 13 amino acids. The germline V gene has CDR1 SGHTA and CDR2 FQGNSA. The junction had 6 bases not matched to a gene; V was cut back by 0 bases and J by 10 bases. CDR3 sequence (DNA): TGTGCCAGCAGCTTAGCGGGACAGTCGGGACAGTACTTC. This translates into CASSLAGQSGQYF.

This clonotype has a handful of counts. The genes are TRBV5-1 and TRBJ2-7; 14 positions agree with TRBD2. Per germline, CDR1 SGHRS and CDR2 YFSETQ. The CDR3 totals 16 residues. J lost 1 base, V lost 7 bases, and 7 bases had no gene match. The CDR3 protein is CASFGLAGGPSYEQYF. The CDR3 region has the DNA TGCGCCAGCTTCGGACTAGCGGGGGGTCCGTCCTACGAGCAGTACTTC.

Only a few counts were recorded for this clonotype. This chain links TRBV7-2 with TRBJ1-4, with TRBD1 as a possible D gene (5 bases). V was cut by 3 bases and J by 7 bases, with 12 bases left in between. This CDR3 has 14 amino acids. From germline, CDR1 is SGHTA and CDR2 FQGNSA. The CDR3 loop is CASSFGGDSEKLFF. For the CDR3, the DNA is TGTGCCAGCAGCTTCGGGGGGGATAGTGAAAAACTGTTTTTT.

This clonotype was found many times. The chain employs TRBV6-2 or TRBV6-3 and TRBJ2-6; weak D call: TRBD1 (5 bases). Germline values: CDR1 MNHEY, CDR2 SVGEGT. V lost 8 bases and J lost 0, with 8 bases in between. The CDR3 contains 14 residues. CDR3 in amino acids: CASFQGSGANVLTF. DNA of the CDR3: TGTGCCAGCTTCCAGGGCTCTGGGGCCAACGTCCTGACTTTC.

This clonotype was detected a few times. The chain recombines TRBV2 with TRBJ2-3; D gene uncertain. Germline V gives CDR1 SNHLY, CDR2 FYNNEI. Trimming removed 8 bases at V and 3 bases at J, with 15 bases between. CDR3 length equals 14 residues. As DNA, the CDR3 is TGTGCCAGCCACCTCAATCGACGAACAGATACGCAGTATTTT. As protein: CASHLNRRTDTQYF.

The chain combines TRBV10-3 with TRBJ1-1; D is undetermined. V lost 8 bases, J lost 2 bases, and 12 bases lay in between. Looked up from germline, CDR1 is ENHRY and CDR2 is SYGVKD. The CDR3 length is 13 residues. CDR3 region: CAIAWERNTEAFF. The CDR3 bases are TGTGCCATCGCATGGGAACGAAACACTGAAGCTTTCTTT.

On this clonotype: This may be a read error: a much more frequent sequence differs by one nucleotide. CDR3 sequence reads: CASTQSGANVLTF. CDR3 in DNA: TGTGCCAGCACTCAATCTGGGGCCAACGTCCTGACTTTC. This rearrangement joins TRBV12-3 or TRBV12-4 to TRBJ2-6; no clear D. Trimming removed 7 bases from V and 1 base from J, with 5 bases in between. This CDR3 is 13 amino acids long.

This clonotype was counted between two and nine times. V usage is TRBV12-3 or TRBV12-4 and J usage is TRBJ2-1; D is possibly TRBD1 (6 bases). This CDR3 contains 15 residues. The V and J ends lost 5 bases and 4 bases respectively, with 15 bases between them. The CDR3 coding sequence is TGTGCCAGCAGTCGACAGGAAGGTCGGTACAATGAGCAGTTCTTC. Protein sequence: CASSRQEGRYNEQFF.

CDR3 protein: CASSQAGAKLFF. In DNA, the CDR3 is TGCGCCAGCAGCCAAGCGGGGGCCAAACTGTTTTTT. The chain combines TRBV4-1 with TRBJ1-4; tentatively, D is TRBD1 (6 bases). The CDR3 runs 12 residues. Germline CDR1 and CDR2: MGHRA and YSYEKL. V lost 1 base and J 11 bases, leaving 8 bases between the germline ends.

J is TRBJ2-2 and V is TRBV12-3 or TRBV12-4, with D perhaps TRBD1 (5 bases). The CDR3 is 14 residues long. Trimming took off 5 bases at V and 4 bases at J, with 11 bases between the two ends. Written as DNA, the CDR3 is TGTGCCAGCAGTCCCAGGGTTGCCACCGGGGAGCTGTTTTTT. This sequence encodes CASSPRVATGELFF.

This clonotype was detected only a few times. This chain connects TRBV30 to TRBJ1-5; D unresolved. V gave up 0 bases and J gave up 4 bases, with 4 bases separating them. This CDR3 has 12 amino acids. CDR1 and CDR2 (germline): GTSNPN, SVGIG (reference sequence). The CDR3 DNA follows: TGTGCCTGGAGTGTTGGGAATCAGCCCCAGCATTTT. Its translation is CAWSVGNQPQHF.

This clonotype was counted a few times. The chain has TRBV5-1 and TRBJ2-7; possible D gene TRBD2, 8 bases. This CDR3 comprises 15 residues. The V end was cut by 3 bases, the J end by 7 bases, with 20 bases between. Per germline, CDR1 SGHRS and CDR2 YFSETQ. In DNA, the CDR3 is TGCGCCAGCAGCTCGTCACAGGGGATAGCGGGAGAGCAGTACTTC. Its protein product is CASSSSQGIAGEQYF.

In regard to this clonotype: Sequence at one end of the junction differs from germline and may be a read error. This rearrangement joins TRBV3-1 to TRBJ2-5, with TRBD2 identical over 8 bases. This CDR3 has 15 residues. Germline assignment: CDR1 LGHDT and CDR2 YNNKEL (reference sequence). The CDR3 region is CASSARGGGQDTQYF. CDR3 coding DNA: TGTGCCAGCAGCGCCCGCGGCGGGGGGCAAGATACCCAGTACTTC.

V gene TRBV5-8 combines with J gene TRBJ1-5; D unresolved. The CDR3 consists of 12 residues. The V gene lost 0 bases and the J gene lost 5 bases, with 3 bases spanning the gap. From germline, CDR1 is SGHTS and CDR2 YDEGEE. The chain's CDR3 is CASSLDYQPQHF. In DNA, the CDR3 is TGTGCCAGCAGCTTGGATTATCAGCCCCAGCATTTT.

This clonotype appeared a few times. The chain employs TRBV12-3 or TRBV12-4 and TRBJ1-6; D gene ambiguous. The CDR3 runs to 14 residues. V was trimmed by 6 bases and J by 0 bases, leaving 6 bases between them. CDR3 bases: TGTGCCAGCAGAGGTAGCTCCTATAATTCACCCCTCCACTTT. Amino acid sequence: CASRGSSYNSPLHF.

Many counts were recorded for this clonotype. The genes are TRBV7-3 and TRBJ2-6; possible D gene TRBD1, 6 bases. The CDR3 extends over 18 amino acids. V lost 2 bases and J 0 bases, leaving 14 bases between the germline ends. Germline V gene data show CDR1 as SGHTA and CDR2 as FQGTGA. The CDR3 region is CASSLVATGFSGANVLTF. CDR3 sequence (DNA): TGTGCCAGCAGCTTAGTCGCAACAGGGTTCTCTGGGGCCAACGTCCTGACTTTC.

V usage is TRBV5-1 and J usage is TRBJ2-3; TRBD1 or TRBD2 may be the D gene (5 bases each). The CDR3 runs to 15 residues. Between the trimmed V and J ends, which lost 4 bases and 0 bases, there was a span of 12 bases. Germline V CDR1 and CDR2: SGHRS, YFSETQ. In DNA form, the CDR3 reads TGCGCCAGCAGCCCTGGGGACGGAAGCACAGATACGCAGTATTTT. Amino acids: CASSPGDGSTDTQYF.

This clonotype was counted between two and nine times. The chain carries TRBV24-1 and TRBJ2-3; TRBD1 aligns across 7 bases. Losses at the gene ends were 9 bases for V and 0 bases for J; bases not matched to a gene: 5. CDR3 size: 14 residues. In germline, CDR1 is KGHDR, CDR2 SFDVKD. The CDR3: CATSLGQSTDTQYF. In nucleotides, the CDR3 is TGTGCCACCTCTTTGGGACAGAGCACAGATACGCAGTATTTT.

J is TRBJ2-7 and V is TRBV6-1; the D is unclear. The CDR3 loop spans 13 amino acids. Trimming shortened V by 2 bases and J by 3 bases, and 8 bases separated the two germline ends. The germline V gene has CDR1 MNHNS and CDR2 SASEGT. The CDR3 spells CASSEHSDYEQYV. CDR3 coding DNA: TGTGCCAGCAGTGAACACAGTGACTACGAGCAGTACGTC.

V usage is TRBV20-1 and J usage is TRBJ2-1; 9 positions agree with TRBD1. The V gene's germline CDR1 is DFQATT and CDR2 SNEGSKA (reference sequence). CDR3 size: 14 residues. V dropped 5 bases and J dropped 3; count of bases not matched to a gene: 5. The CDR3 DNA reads TGCAGTGCTCAGACAGGGGGTAACTACAATGAGCAGTTCTTC. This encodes CSAQTGGNYNEQFF.

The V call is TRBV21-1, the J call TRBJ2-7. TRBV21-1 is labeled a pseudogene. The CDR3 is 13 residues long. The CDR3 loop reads CASSRDGPYEQYV. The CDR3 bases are TGTGCCAGCAGCAGAGACGGACCCTACGAGCAGTACGTC.

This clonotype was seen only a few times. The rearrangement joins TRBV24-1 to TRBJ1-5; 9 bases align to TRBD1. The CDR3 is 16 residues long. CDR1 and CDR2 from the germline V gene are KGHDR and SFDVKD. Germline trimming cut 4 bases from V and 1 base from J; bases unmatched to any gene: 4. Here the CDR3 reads CATSEGQGGSNQPQHF. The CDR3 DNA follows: TGTGCCACCAGTGAGGGACAGGGAGGGAGCAATCAGCCCCAGCATTTT.

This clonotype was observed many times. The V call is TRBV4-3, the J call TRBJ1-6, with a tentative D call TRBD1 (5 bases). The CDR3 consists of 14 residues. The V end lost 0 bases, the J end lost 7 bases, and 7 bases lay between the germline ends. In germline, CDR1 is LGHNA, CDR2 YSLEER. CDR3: CASSQDGGNSPLHF. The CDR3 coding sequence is TGCGCCAGCAGCCAAGATGGGGGGAATTCACCCCTCCACTTT.

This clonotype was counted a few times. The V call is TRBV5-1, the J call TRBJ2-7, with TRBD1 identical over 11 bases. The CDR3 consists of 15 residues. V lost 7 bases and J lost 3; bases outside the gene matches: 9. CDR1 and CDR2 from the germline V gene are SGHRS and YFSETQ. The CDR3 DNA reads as TGCGCCAGCTCTCCGGGACAGGGGGTAAGCTACGAGCAGTACGTC. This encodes CASSPGQGVSYEQYV.

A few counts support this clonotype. CDR3 amino acids: CASSVASSGNTIYF. The CDR3, as DNA: TGTGCCAGCAGCGTAGCATCCTCTGGAAACACCATATATTTT. V usage is TRBV9 and J usage is TRBJ1-3; the D is unclear. This CDR3 spans 14 amino acids. Germline lookup yields CDR1 SGDLS and CDR2 YYNGEE. The V gene lost 0 bases and the J gene lost 0 bases, with 4 bases spanning the gap. Full variable domain (outside the CDR3, taken from reference TRBV9 and TRBJ1-3): DSGVTQTPKHLITATGQRVTLRCSPRSGDLSVYWYQQSLDQGLQFLIQYYNGEERAKGNILERFSAQQFPDLHSELNLSSLELGDSALYFCASSVASSGNTIYFGEGSWLTVV.

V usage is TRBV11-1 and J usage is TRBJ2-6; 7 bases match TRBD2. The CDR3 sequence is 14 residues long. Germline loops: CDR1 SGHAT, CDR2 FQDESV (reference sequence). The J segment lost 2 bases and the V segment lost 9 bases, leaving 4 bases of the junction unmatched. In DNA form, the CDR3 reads TGTGCCAGTACCGCGGGGGCTGGGGCCAACGTCCTGACTTTC. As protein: CASTAGAGANVLTF.

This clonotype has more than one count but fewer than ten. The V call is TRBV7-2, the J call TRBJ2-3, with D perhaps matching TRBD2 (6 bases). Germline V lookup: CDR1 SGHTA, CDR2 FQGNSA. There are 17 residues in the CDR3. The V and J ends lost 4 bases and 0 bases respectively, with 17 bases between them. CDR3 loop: CASSSRLVPSSTDTQYF. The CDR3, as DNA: TGTGCCAGCAGCTCTCGACTAGTGCCTTCGAGCACAGATACGCAGTATTTT.